One and the same sample provided the 27 T cell receptor beta chains below, sequenced in a study of T cells expressing NK-cell markers. One entry per CDR3 protein, without DNA, is what TCRdb gives after re-calling the 5' RACE reads. Its table lists about 540,000 distinct CDR3 sequences. The sample consisted of blood T cells: a sorted CD56 or NKG2C T cell subset, CD4+ or CD8+ T cells, or bulk PBMC T cells (not recorded which). The receptors were sampled from a man aged 18 to 30 in good health.

J is TRBJ2-2 and V is TRBV2; TCRdb outputs TRBD1, but without DNA this stays unchecked. This CDR3 contains 15 residues. Per the germline V gene, CDR1 is SNHLY and CDR2 is FYNNEI. The CDR3 here is CASLQDRAGTGELFF. Looking up the rest from reference TRBV2 and TRBJ2-2 gives the full variable domain: EPEVTQTPSHQVTQMGQEVILRCVPISNHLYFYWYRQILGQKVEFLVSFYNNEISEKSEIFDDQFSVERPDGSNFTLKIRSTKLEDSAMYFCASLQDRAGTGELFFGEGSRLTVL.

This sequence joins TRBV10-3 and TRBJ2-5; TCRdb calls TRBD2, which cannot be checked without DNA. The length of the CDR3 is 14 residues. Germline CDR1 is ENHRY and CDR2 is SYGVKD. CDR3 sequence reads: CAIGRNGLQETQYF.

The chain joins TRBV7-8 to TRBJ2-1; the TCRdb D gene call, TRBD1, has no DNA to confirm it. CDR3 length equals 16 residues. Germline V gene lookup returns CDR1 SGHVS and CDR2 FQNEAQ. The CDR3 sequence is CASSLDSGTDDNEQFF. The entire variable domain, with the rest obtained from reference TRBV7-8 and TRBJ2-1, is as follows: GAGVSQSPRYKVAKRGQDVALRCDPISGHVSLFWYQQALGQGPEFLTYFQNEAQLDKSGLPSDRFFAERPEGSVSTLKIQRTQQEDSAVYLCASSLDSGTDDNEQFFGPGTRLTVL.

The J gene is TRBJ2-7, the V gene TRBV7-2; with no DNA, the TCRdb D assignment of TRBD2 cannot be verified. The CDR3 is 16 amino acids. The germline V gene has CDR1 SGHTA and CDR2 FQGNSA. The CDR3 loop is CASSLLAGGMSYEQYF.

This sequence joins TRBV6-2 or TRBV6-3 and TRBJ2-3; TCRdb's D call, TRBD2, is unchecked because there is no DNA. The CDR3 loop spans 16 amino acids. Germline CDR1 is MNHEY and CDR2 is SVGEGT. CDR3 amino acids: CASTIVSGKFTDTQYF.

V is TRBV7-9 and J is TRBJ2-1; TCRdb selects TRBD2, and the lack of DNA leaves this call unchecked. CDR3 size: 15 residues. Germline loops: CDR1 SEHNR, CDR2 FQNEAQ (reference sequence). The chain's CDR3 is CASSPRGGPLHEQFF.

The J gene is TRBJ2-1, the V gene TRBV24-1; TCRdb's D call, TRBD1, is unchecked because there is no DNA. CDR3 size: 16 residues. Germline V gene data show CDR1 as KGHDR and CDR2 as SFDVKD. The CDR3 protein is CATSDTADKGEYEQFF.

The chain has TRBV7-2 and TRBJ2-3; the D call of TRBD1 rests on TCRdb alone, since no DNA is present to check it. This CDR3 is 16 amino acids long. The V gene's germline CDR1 is SGHTA and CDR2 FQGNSA. CDR3 sequence: CASSLAPGGSTDTQYF. Filled out from reference TRBV7-2 and TRBJ2-3, the complete variable domain reads GAGVSQSPSNKVTEKGKDVELRCDPISGHTALYWYRQSLGQGLEFLIYFQGNSAPDKSGLPSDRFSAERTGGSVSTLTIQRTQQEDSAVYLCASSLAPGGSTDTQYFGPGTRLTVL.

Here the CDR3 reads CASSSSRQETQYF. The genes are TRBV18 and TRBJ2-5. The CDR3 sequence is 13 residues long. CDR1 is KGHSH, CDR2 LQKENI, per germline. Looking up the rest from reference TRBV18 and TRBJ2-5 gives the full variable domain: NAGVMQNPRHLVRRRGQEARLRCSPMKGHSHVYWYRQLPEEGLKFMVYLQKENIIDESGMPKERFSAEFPKEGPSILRIQQVVRGDSAAYFCASSSSRQETQYFGPGTRLLVL.

V and J are TRBV3-1 and TRBJ1-2. CDR1 and CDR2 from the germline V gene are LGHDT and YNNKEL (reference sequence). This CDR3 region has 16 residues. CDR3 residues: CASSQDLVPAWGGYTF.

The V and J genes are TRBV5-1 and TRBJ2-5; TCRdb outputs TRBD2, but without DNA this stays unchecked. Germline values: CDR1 SGHRS, CDR2 YFSETQ. The CDR3 runs to 18 residues. CDR3 protein: CASSWRLAGGLGRETQYF.

J is TRBJ2-7 and V is TRBV20-1; with no DNA, the TCRdb D assignment of TRBD2 cannot be verified. The CDR3 totals 14 residues. Germline values: CDR1 DFQATT, CDR2 SNEGSKA (reference sequence). CDR3 region: CSALTSGRGYEQYF.

The chain joins TRBV28 to TRBJ1-5; with no DNA, the TCRdb D assignment of TRBD1 cannot be verified. CDR3 size: 14 residues. From germline, CDR1 is MDHEN and CDR2 SYDVKM. CDR3 in amino acids: CASKDRSSNQPQHF.

The V and J genes are TRBV28 and TRBJ2-3; TCRdb selects TRBD2, and the lack of DNA leaves this call unchecked. CDR1 MDHEN and CDR2 SYDVKM come from the germline V gene. The CDR3 totals 13 residues. CDR3: CASTGLAGSTQYF.

This chain uses TRBV15 with TRBJ2-3; TCRdb's assignment of TRBD2 cannot be checked, as there is no DNA. The germline CDR1 and CDR2 sequences are LNHNV and YYDKDF (reference sequence). This CDR3 has 13 residues. The CDR3 protein is CATSSGLADTQYF. Full variable domain (rest looked up from reference TRBV15 and TRBJ2-3): DAMVIQNPRYQVTQFGKPVTLSCSQTLNHNVMYWYQQKSSQAPKLLFHYYDKDFNNEADTPDNFQSRRPNTSFCFLDIRSPGLGDTAMYLCATSSGLADTQYFGPGTRLTVL.

The chain couples TRBV14 to TRBJ2-3. The CDR3 sequence is 14 residues long. The V gene's germline CDR1 is SGHDN and CDR2 FVKESK. CDR3 region: CASSQVSGADTQYF.

CDR3 in amino acids: CASSLGAGLEKLFF. The chain couples TRBV12-3 or TRBV12-4 to TRBJ1-4. The CDR3 sequence is 14 residues long.

CDR3 protein: CASSFMTSGRSEQFF. The rearrangement uses TRBV12-3 or TRBV12-4 and TRBJ2-1; absent DNA, TCRdb's TRBD2 call cannot be checked. This CDR3 has 15 amino acids.

The CDR3 is CSVLGVKSYNEQFF. The rearrangement joins TRBV29-1 to TRBJ2-1. Germline values: CDR1 SQVTM, CDR2 ANQGSEA. CDR3 length: 14 amino acids.

CDR3 sequence: CSWETRRYNEQFF. This chain links TRBV29-1 with TRBJ2-1; TCRdb returns TRBD2, unconfirmable since there is no DNA. CDR3 length: 13 residues. Germline V CDR1 and CDR2: SQVTM, ANQGSEA.

This chain connects TRBV5-1 to TRBJ2-1; TCRdb returns TRBD2, unconfirmable since there is no DNA. The CDR3 covers 14 residues. Germline V CDR1 and CDR2: SGHRS, YFSETQ. CDR3 residues: CASSRISGNNEQFF.

CDR3 sequence: CAISGSDEQFF. The chain couples TRBV10-3 to TRBJ2-1; no DNA is available, so the TRBD2 call from TCRdb remains unchecked. CDR1 is ENHRY and CDR2 is SYGVKD in the germline V gene. CDR3 length equals 11 residues.

The chain carries TRBV2 and TRBJ2-3. CDR1 is SNHLY and CDR2 is FYNNEI in the germline V gene. CDR3 length equals 15 residues. The CDR3 is CASTAARSSTDTQYF.

This chain uses TRBV20-1 with TRBJ2-7; TCRdb picks TRBD1, but there is no DNA to check that call. This CDR3 is built from 15 residues. Germline loops: CDR1 DFQATT, CDR2 SNEGSKA (reference sequence). CDR3 in amino acids: CSANNPGQSPYEQYF.

This chain links TRBV4-1 with TRBJ1-2. Germline CDR1 reads MGHRA; CDR2 reads YSYEKL. The CDR3 sequence is 14 residues long. CDR3 residues: CASSQVTADYGYTF.

V is TRBV18 and J is TRBJ2-7; as DNA is missing, the TRBD2 call by TCRdb cannot be tested. The germline V gene has CDR1 KGHSH and CDR2 LQKENI. This CDR3 spans 18 amino acids. CDR3 residues: CASSPLYGEGPGTYEQYF.

The J gene is TRBJ2-3, the V gene TRBV12-3 or TRBV12-4; as DNA is missing, the TRBD2 call by TCRdb cannot be tested. This CDR3 comprises 17 residues. CDR3 protein: CASSLRLAGSSTDTQYF.